Reported below is one T cell receptor beta chain. Its antigen is unidentified. These data are taken from a study of cytomegalovirus exposure and HLA in healthy donors. The CDR3 sequence is 15 residues long. Germline lookup yields CDR1 SGHVS and CDR2 FNYEAQ. Trimming took off 5 bases at V and 1 base at J, with 15 bases between the two ends. General study results and limits: Several V segments, TRBV6-2 and TRBV6-3 among them, could not be told apart and were dropped. The study found most TCR sequences rare, yet found some public TCRs in many donors. On later analysis, the bulk of CMV-associated TCR beta chains appeared to be HLA-restricted.

Primers: 60 Vbeta forward and 13 Jbeta reverse. Data came from immunoSEQ multiplex PCR; TCRdb stores just in-frame clones and leaves some out. The table lists more than 40,000 clones. The V call is TRBV7-6, the J call TRBJ2-7; the D gene is possibly TRBD2 (6 bases). The receptor was isolated from a man in his forties or fifties in good health and CMV-seropositive. What was sequenced was PBMCs. CDR3 protein: CASSTLGRGSYEQYF. CDR3 coding DNA: TGTGCCAGCAGCACATTGGGGCGGGGTTCCTACGAGCAGTACTTC.